The 4 T cell receptor beta chains in this list originate from one sample, sequenced in a study of T cells in Graves' hyperthyroidism and ophthalmopathy. Regions amplified from RNA transcripts were the TCR beta CDR3 regions. Initially, a first-round RT-PCR of the TCR CDR3 employed the HTBI primer set. TCRdb independently ran MiXCR on the multiplex PCR reads; one entry per CDR3 protein. In the table there are about 570,000 distinct CDR3 sequences, about 43% of which are singletons. The specimen sequenced was peripheral blood or thyroid tissue (not recorded which). The source of these receptors is an adult woman with Graves' disease, either hyperthyroidism or ophthalmopathy (not recorded which).

This clonotype was recorded many times. V is TRBV5-1 and J is TRBJ1-5; TRBD1 matches at 7 bases. The J segment lost 5 bases and the V segment lost 4 bases, leaving 9 bases of the junction unmatched. Germline CDR1 SGHRS, CDR2 YFSETQ. There are 15 residues in the CDR3. The CDR3 nucleotides read TGCGCCAGCAGCCCAGGGGGGGACGACGATCAGCCCCAGCATTTT. This codes for CASSPGGDDDQPQHF.

This chain joins TRBV5-1 and TRBJ2-7; D may be TRBD2 (6 bases). This CDR3 is 14 amino acids long. Trimming removed 0 bases at V and 7 bases at J, with 14 bases between. The germline V gene encodes CDR1 SGHRS and CDR2 YFSETQ. The CDR3 protein is CASSLGLVRGEQYF. The CDR3 DNA is TGCGCCAGCAGCTTGGGACTAGTGAGAGGGGAGCAGTACTTC.

Details on this clonotype: Lacking the conserved final phenylalanine or tryptophan, this CDR3 likely reflects a read error. V is TRBV2 and J is TRBJ2-7; 14 bases line up with TRBD2. J gave up 7 bases and V 6 bases, and 5 bases lay outside the gene matches. CDR3 size: 14 residues. Germline lookup yields CDR1 SNHLY and CDR2 FYNNEI. The CDR3 reads CASRTGLAGVEQYL. The DNA of the CDR3 is TGTGCCAGCAGAACGGGACTAGCGGGAGTTGAGCAGTACCTC.

There are a few counts of this clonotype. The rearrangement joins TRBV28 to TRBJ1-3; D unclear. Germline V gene data show CDR1 as MDHEN and CDR2 as SYDVKM. CDR3 length: 15 residues. V dropped 2 bases and J dropped 4 bases, with 12 bases sitting between them. CDR3 coding DNA: TGTGCCAGCAGTTTAATCCACGCCTCGGGAAACACCATATATTTT. Its protein product is CASSLIHASGNTIYF.